The present T cell receptor beta chain was sequenced within a study of shared clonotypes between healthy human individuals (dated by TCRdb to about 2020). General notes on the study: The cohort included three men and two women between 18 and 49 years of age. For each donor, CD4 naive and CD4 memory were each given three plates, CD8 naive was given two plates, and CD8 memory was given one plate. Blood TCR repertoires of roughly five healthy adults were deeply sequenced to estimate repertoire size and the extent of clonotype sharing between individuals. To increase sequencing depth and limit assay-specific biases, TCR repertoire library preparation and sequencing were carried out by different laboratories using diverse techniques. Per donor, leukapheresis produced somewhere between about 0.8 and 9.5 billion PBMCs. On the study overall, not on this receptor specifically: Sampling was restricted to blood, and TCR repertoires in tissue are likely to differ from TCR repertoires in blood. Compared with non-shared clonotypes, the clonotypes found in all four sorted-subset donors had higher generation probabilities. The small number of donors limited the genetic and exposure-history diversity represented. Even with the large sequencing depth, rarefaction of the sorted-subset datasets indicated that sequencing was incomplete. Naive subsets generally had larger estimated clonotype richness than memory subsets. Across several donors, approximately 4.6% of naive CD4, approximately 3.5% of naive CD8, about 2.3% of memory CD4, and approximately 0.42% of memory CD8 clonotypes were shared. Pairwise subsampling led to the expectation that sequencing depth would affect the degree of clonotype sharing among donors.

A word on this clone: Its recognized antigen is unknown. Within one base of it there is no much larger clone, and no base qualities were kept.

Healthy HIV-negative adults with no recently reported acute infections or vaccinations were included as donors. Every donor was a Caucasian adult living in Nashville, Tennessee, USA. CD4+ T cells were enriched by magnetic negative selection, after which naive cells were positively selected on CD45RA and the negative fraction was taken as the memory subset. Blood was collected by leukapheresis, and PBMCs were isolated by Ficoll-Histopaque density gradient centrifugation and then cryopreserved in liquid nitrogen vapor phase. Analytical flow cytometry was used to check the purity and quantity of every magnetically sorted T cell population. Genomic DNA was isolated from every sorted fraction and measured by UV absorbance on a Nanodrop 2000c. The junction carries 14 bases between V and J, which are trimmed by 3 bases and 0 bases respectively. As encoded in the germline V gene (reference sequence), CDR1 is LNHDA while CDR2 is SQIVND. The CDR3, from cysteine to phenylalanine, totals 16 residues. Solely the CDR3 DNA is kept, with 48 bases framed from the first base.

Using the deep immunoSEQ assay, TCR CDR3 regions were amplified from genomic DNA by multiplex PCR. For each cell subset, the extracted genomic DNA was distributed evenly across all wells of several immunoSEQ 96-well plates, and each plate served as one replicate. For sorted subsets, roughly 200 ng of genomic DNA, equivalent to 25,000 to 30,000 T cell genomes, went into each replicate PCR. The purified libraries were quantified using a Qubit 3.0 fluorometer, sized with a Bioanalyzer 2100, and then quantified again using the KAPA Library Quantification kit. A separate single-read 150-cycle Illumina NextSeq 550 flow cell was used to sequence each immunoSEQ 96-well plate. The source study handled its data this way. The immunoSEQ output contained only junctional sequences without quality scores, so filtering could not match that applied to full-length reads. To assign V/J genes and CDR3, sequences were annotated using PyIR, a Python wrapper for IgBLAST v1.9, with IMGT germline references. Reads were filtered out if the reads had weak V/J assignments (E-value above 1e-6), no CDR3, stop codons, out-of-frame junctions, or ambiguous translated residues. A V3J clonotype was defined by an identical inferred V gene, J gene, and CDR3 amino acid sequence. Percentage overlap between repertoires was calculated by dividing the number of shared unique clonotypes by the size of the smaller repertoire. Repertoire richness was assessed with RTK rarefaction, the Chao1 estimator, and Recon v2.1 estimates of unobserved clonotypes. Generation probabilities were computed with OLGA for all TCRbeta clonotypes obtained by the gDNA method from several donors. TCRdb mirrors the immuneACCESS table, restricted to in-frame sequences. Some clones are absent from its copies; in checked studies, under half trace to an unresolved V gene, and the reason for the others is unknown. Clonal size and the V and J genes are those of that table, whereas D and trimming came from the DNA. This sample has around 600,000 clones in its table, and approximately 97% of those were observed once. The top ten hold 0.055% to 0.07% of the sample.

The rearrangement joined TRBV19 to TRBJ1-1, and possibly TRBD1, on 5 matching bases. This clonotype was obtained from a woman in her twenties or thirties in good health. The sample comprised naive CD4+ T cells sorted from blood. The intended sense of this specimen's cell subset or site label: CD45RA+ positively selected. The bases read TGTGCCAGTAGTATCGGGACCGGGACTTTGAACACTGAAGCTTTCTTT. Its protein reads: CASSIGTGTLNTEAFF.